The clone carrying this T cell receptor beta chain was observed a few times. Its specificity is unknown. The data were obtained in a study of CD8+ T cells in alopecia areata. On the study more broadly: Treated patients were dosed with oral tofacitinib, taking 5 to 10 mg twice daily.

Extraction of RNA preceded its reverse transcription into cDNA, which served as the sequencing template. Profiling relied on immunoSEQ multiplex PCR, and the TCRdb table lists in-frame clones only, not all of them. Of about 87,000 clones listed, 70% to 85% are singletons. The study's findings and limits: Many expanded lesional clones stayed in scalp and blood while on tofacitinib.

Documented treatment: oral pan-JAK inhibitor, 5-10 mg twice daily. Looked up from germline, CDR1 is MDHEN and CDR2 is SYDVKM. V lost 4 bases to trimming and J lost 6 bases, with 12 bases between them. The CDR3 runs 13 residues. The specimen was CD8+ T cells sorted from blood, collected around week 44, from a patient treated with tofacitinib. The chain employs TRBV28 and TRBJ2-5; a possible D gene is TRBD2 (6 bases). This receptor was taken from a human donor with alopecia areata. Here the CDR3 reads CASSSGVVKTQYF. The CDR3 nucleotides read TGTGCCAGCAGTTCGGGGGTGGTGAAGACCCAGTACTTC.